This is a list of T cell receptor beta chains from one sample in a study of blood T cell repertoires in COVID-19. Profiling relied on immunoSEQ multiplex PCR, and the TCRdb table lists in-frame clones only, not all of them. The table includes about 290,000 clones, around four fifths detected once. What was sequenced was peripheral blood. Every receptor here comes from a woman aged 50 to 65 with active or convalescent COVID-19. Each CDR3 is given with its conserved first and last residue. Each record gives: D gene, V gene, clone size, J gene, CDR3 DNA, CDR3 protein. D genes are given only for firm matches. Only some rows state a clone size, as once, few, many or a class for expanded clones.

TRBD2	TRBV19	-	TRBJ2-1	TGTGCCAGTAGTACTTATCAAAGGACTAGCAGTCTTGGGAGCTCCTACAATGAGCAGTTCTTC	CASSTYQRTSSLGSSYNEQFF
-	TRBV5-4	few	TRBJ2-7	TGTGCCTCGCACAGGGAATCGGAGGTTGAGCAGTACTTC	CASHRESEVEQYF
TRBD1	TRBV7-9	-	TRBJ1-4	TGTGCCAGCAGCTTCGGGGCAGGGGGCGGTGAAAAACTGTTTTTT	CASSFGAGGGEKLFF
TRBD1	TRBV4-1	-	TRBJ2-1	TGCGCCAGCAGCCAATTGACAGGGGCCTACAATGAGCAGTTCTTC	CASSQLTGAYNEQFF
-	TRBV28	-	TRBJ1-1	TGTGCCAGCAGTTCGGGGGGGACTGAAGCTTTCTTT	CASSSGGTEAFF
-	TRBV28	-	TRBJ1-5	TGTGCCAGCAGTTTACGCAAGGGGAGCAATCAGCCCCAGCATTTT	CASSLRKGSNQPQHF
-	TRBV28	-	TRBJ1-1	TGTGCCAGCAGCCACCTCGGGGAGGGTCATTACACTGAAGCTTTCTTT	CASSHLGEGHYTEAFF
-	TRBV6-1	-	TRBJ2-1	TGTGCCACCCAAATACAGATCTCCTACAATGAGCAGTTCTTC	CATQIQISYNEQFF
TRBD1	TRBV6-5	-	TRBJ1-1	TGTGCCAGCAGTTACCGGACAGGGTCGGCTTTCTTT	CASSYRTGSAFF
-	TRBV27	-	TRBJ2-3	TGTGCCAGCAGTTTAGCCCCAACAGGGACAGATACGCAGTATTTT	CASSLAPTGTDTQYF
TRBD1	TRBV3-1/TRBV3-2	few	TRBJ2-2	TGTGCCAGCAGCCGTTGGCCCGCCGGGACAGCTGGGACCGGGGAGCTGTTTTTT	CASSRWPAGTAGTGELFF